The 15 T cell receptor beta chains reported below all come from one sample, sequenced in a study of identical twins (dated by TCRdb to about 2016). The library was generated by 5' RACE. For sequencing, an Illumina HiSeq 2000 was employed. The public reads were reprocessed in TCRdb via fastp at Q25 and MiXCR, keeping in-frame beta chains. Each CDR3 protein appears once, grouped with its most common genes and DNA. Recorded for this sample are 1.5 million to 2 million distinct CDR3 sequences; under 35% of them occurred a single time. Of the sample, more than 0.25% is held by the ten largest clones. The source material was cord blood. Receptors originate from a newborn girl in good health.

The chain carries TRBV4-1 and TRBJ2-3; 13 bases fit TRBD2. CDR1 is MGHRA, CDR2 YSYEKL, per germline. The CDR3 sequence is 16 residues long. The V gene end was trimmed by 0 bases and the J gene end by 6 bases; junction bases not matched to a gene: 3. The CDR3 bases are TGCGCCAGCAGCCAAGAACTAGCGGGGGGGCTCGATACGCAGTATTTT. It yields the protein CASSQELAGGLDTQYF.

The rearrangement joins TRBV28 to TRBJ2-7; D gene unclear. This CDR3 has 13 amino acids. Trimming removed 8 bases from V and 2 bases from J, with 13 bases in between. In germline, CDR1 is MDHEN, CDR2 SYDVKM. The CDR3 is CASGRGHPYEQYF. The CDR3 bases are TGTGCCAGCGGGCGAGGTCACCCCTACGAGCAGTACTTC. Based on the CDR3 plus reference TRBV28 and TRBJ2-7, the full variable domain is DVKVTQSSRYLVKRTGEKVFLECVQDMDHENMFWYRQDPGLGLRLIYFSYDVKMKEKGDIPEGYSVSREKKERFSLILESASTNQTSMYLCASGRGHPYEQYFGPGTRLTVT.

This clonotype was observed a handful of times. The chain joins TRBV20-1 to TRBJ2-3; 7 nucleotides agree with TRBD2. The V and J ends lost 3 bases and 5 bases, in that order; junction bases with no gene match: 5. Germline lookup yields CDR1 DFQATT and CDR2 SNEGSKA (reference sequence). The CDR3 is made up of 13 amino acids. CDR3 coding DNA: TGCAGTGCTAGGTGGGGACTATTAGATACGCAGTATTTT. Protein product: CSARWGLLDTQYF.

The chain is built from TRBV28 and TRBJ2-3, with no clear D. Germline CDR1 and CDR2: MDHEN and SYDVKM. This CDR3 is 15 amino acids long. With 5 bases removed from V and 2 bases from J, the gap between germline ends came to 14 bases. The DNA for the CDR3 is TGTGCCAGCAGTGGTATGTGGCGGCTCACAGATACGCAGTATTTT. This encodes CASSGMWRLTDTQYF.

The V call is TRBV11-2, the J call TRBJ2-7; D is unclear. CDR3 length: 16 residues. CDR1 is SGHAT, CDR2 FQNNGV, per germline. Trimming shortened V by 1 base and J by 4 bases, and 17 bases separated the two germline ends. CDR3 nucleotide sequence: TGTGCCAGCAGCTTAGCAATGGCTGGTTATGTGTACGAGCAGTACTTC. It is translated as CASSLAMAGYVYEQYF.

This clonotype was counted a single time. A read error may produce the germline difference seen at one junction end. CDR3 residues: CAGSLDSTGRGANVLTF. The CDR3 nucleotides are TGTGCCGGCAGCTTAGATTCCACCGGGAGAGGGGCCAACGTCCTGACTTTC. This sequence joins TRBV7-2 and TRBJ2-6; a possible D gene is TRBD2 (6 bases). The V gene's germline CDR1 is SGHTA and CDR2 FQGNSA. CDR3 length equals 17 residues.

The V call is TRBV20-1, the J call TRBJ2-5; TRBD1 matches 8 bases. Germline V lookup: CDR1 DFQATT, CDR2 SNEGSKA (reference sequence). The CDR3 consists of 15 residues. V was pared by 7 bases and J by 3 bases, with 13 bases of the junction left unmatched. CDR3 coding DNA: TGCAGTGAGTCAGGACAGGGAATAGGTAAAGAGACCCAGTACTTC. Its protein is CSESGQGIGKETQYF.

The V call is TRBV6-6, the J call TRBJ2-1; 8 bases match TRBD2. The junction had 15 bases not matched to a gene; V was cut back by 6 bases and J by 5 bases. There are 17 residues in the CDR3. Germline CDR1 is MNHNY and CDR2 is SVGAGI (reference sequence). Here the CDR3 DNA reads TGTGCCAGCAGCCCGGTGAAAACTAGCGGAAACAACAATGAGCAGTTCTTC. Its translation is CASSPVKTSGNNNEQFF.

There are a few counts of this clonotype. The chain links TRBV29-1 to TRBJ2-5, with no clear D. This CDR3 comprises 13 residues. V was shortened by 3 bases and J by 2 bases, with 10 bases between the two germline ends. Germline-derived CDR1 and CDR2 are SQVTM and ANQGSEA. The CDR3 nucleotides are TGCAGCGTTGATCAAGGTCCTCAAGAGACCCAGTACTTC. Its translation: CSVDQGPQETQYF.

Only a few counts were recorded for this clonotype. The gene calls are TRBV18 and TRBJ2-7, with D perhaps TRBD1 or TRBD2 (5 bases each). The CDR3 has 16 residues. The V end lost 3 bases, the J end lost 0 bases, and 15 bases lay between the germline ends. Germline V CDR1 and CDR2: KGHSH, LQKENI. The CDR3 reads CASSPVPGRSSYEQYF. The CDR3 DNA reads as TGTGCCAGCTCACCCGTACCGGGACGGAGCTCCTACGAGCAGTACTTC.

This chain links TRBV4-2 with TRBJ2-5, with D tentatively TRBD2 (5 bases). Germline V gene sequence: CDR1 LGHNA, CDR2 YNFKEQ. The V gene lost 3 bases and the J gene lost 2 bases, with 13 bases spanning the gap. The CDR3 has 15 residues. CDR3 coding DNA: TGTGCCAGCAGCCACGCCAATCTAGCACAAGAGACCCAGTACTTC. Amino acid sequence: CASSHANLAQETQYF.

This clonotype has ten or more counts. J is TRBJ1-2 and V is TRBV24-1; D remains unclear. CDR1 and CDR2 (germline): KGHDR, SFDVKD. Trimming stripped 4 bases from V and 4 bases from J, with 6 bases between. This CDR3 comprises 12 residues. The CDR3 sequence is CATSDRTYGYTF. The CDR3 nucleotides read TGTGCCACCAGTGACAGGACCTATGGCTACACCTTC.

V usage is TRBV4-2 and J usage is TRBJ1-6; TRBD1 aligns across 8 bases. Germline-derived CDR1 and CDR2 are LGHNA and YNFKEQ. The CDR3 runs to 15 residues. V was pared by 5 bases and J by 5 bases, with 5 bases of the junction left unmatched. This CDR3 reads CASSGRDRHNSPLHF. The DNA of the CDR3 is TGTGCCAGCAGCGGCCGGGACAGGCATAATTCACCCCTCCACTTT.

The chain couples TRBV11-2 to TRBJ2-2; D not certain. The V gene's germline CDR1 is SGHAT and CDR2 FQNNGV. The V end was cut by 3 bases, the J end by 0 bases, with 5 bases between. There are 14 residues in the CDR3. The chain's CDR3 is CASSFIANTGELFF. The DNA for the CDR3 is TGTGCCAGCAGCTTCATCGCGAACACCGGGGAGCTGTTTTTT.

With respect to this clonotype: An end of the junction differs from the germline gene, which may be a read error. The rearrangement links TRBV3-1 to TRBJ2-5; tentatively, D is TRBD1 or TRBD2 (5 bases each). Germline V lookup: CDR1 LGHDT, CDR2 YNNKEL (reference sequence). The CDR3 extends over 16 amino acids. The CDR3 region is CASGQVTQGAQETQYF. For the CDR3, the DNA is TGTGCCAGCGGCCAGGTCACTCAGGGAGCCCAAGAGACCCAGTACTTC.